This TCR beta chain was found in a study of blood T cell repertoires in COVID-19. In the study overall: Researchers got acute and convalescent COVID-19 samples from the United States, Italy and Spain. From T cells, B-cell-depleted T cells, or PBMCs came the material, which was cDNA or gDNA.

Germline CDR1 is LNHDA and CDR2 is SQIVND (reference sequence). Trimming removed 5 bases at V and 4 bases at J, with 23 bases between. The CDR3 consists of 17 residues. TCRdb's table, derived via immunoSEQ multiplex PCR, lists solely in-frame clones and lacks some. The table lists about 480,000 clones, about 89% of them singletons. V is TRBV19 and J is TRBJ1-2, with D possibly TRBD1 on 5 matching bases. Sequencing was performed on peripheral blood. This clonotype was obtained from a woman aged 45-65 years with COVID-19, enrolled during active disease. The CDR3 is CASSPPFGRGEFYGYTF. The CDR3 DNA is TGTGCCAGTAGTCCCCCATTTGGGAGGGGCGAATTCTATGGCTACACCTTC.